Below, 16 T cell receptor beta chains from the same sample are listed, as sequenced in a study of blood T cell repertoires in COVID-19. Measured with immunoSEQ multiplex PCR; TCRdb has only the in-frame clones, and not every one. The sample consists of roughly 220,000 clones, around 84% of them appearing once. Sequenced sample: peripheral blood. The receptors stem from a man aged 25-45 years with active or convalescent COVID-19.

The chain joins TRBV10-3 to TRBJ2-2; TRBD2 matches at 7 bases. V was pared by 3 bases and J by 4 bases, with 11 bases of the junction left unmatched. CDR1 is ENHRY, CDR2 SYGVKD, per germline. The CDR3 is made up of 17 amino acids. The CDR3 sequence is CAISDPSGGTLTGELFF. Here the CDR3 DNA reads TGTGCCATCAGTGACCCGTCGGGAGGTACCCTCACCGGGGAGCTGTTTTTT.

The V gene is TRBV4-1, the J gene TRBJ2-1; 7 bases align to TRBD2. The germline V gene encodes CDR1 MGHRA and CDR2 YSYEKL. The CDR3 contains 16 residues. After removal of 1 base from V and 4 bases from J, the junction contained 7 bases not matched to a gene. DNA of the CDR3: TGCGCCAGCAGCCAAGTGGTGACTAGCTCTTACAATGAGCAGTTCTTC. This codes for CASSQVVTSSYNEQFF.

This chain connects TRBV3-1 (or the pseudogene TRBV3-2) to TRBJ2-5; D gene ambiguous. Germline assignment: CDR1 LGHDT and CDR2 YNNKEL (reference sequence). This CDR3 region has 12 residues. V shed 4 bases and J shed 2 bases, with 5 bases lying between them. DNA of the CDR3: TGTGCCAGCAGCCCTCTGCAAGAGACCCAGTACTTC. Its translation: CASSPLQETQYF.

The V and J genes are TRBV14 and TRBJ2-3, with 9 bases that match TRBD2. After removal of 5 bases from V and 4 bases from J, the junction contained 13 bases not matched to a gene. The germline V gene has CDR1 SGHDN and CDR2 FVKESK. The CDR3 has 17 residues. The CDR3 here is CASSEFVLAGPSDTQYF. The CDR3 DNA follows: TGTGCCAGCAGCGAATTTGTCCTAGCGGGACCATCAGATACGCAGTATTTT.

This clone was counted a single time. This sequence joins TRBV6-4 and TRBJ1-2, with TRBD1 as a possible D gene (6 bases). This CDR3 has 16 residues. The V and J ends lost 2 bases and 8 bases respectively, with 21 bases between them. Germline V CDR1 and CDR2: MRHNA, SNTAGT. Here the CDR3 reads CASSDTLPAGAGGYTF. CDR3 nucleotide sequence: TGTGCCAGCAGTGACACCCTTCCCGCGGGGGCGGGCGGCTACACCTTC.

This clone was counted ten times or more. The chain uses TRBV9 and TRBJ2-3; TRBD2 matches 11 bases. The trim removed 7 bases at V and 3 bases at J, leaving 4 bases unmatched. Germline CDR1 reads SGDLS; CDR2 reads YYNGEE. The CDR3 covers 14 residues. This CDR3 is CASGLAGGTDTQYF. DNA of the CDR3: TGTGCCAGCGGGCTAGCGGGGGGTACAGATACGCAGTATTTT.

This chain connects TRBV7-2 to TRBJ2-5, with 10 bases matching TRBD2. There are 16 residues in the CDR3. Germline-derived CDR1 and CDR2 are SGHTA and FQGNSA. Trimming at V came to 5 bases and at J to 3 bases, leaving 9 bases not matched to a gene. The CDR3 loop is CASSRGQTSGEETQYF. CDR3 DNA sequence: TGTGCCAGCAGCCGCGGCCAAACTAGCGGGGAAGAGACCCAGTACTTC.

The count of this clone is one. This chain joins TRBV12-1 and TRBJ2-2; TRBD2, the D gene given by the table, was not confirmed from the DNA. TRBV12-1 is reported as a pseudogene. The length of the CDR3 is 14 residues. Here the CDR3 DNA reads TGTGCCAGCGACATGGGGGGATGGACCGGGGAGCTGTTTTTT. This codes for CASDMGGWTGELFF.

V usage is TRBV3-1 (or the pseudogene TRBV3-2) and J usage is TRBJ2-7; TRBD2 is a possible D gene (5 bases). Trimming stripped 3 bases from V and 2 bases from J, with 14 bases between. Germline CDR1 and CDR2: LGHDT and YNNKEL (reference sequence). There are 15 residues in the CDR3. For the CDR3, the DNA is TGTGCCAGCAGCCAGGCCCTTACTAGAGCCTACGAGCAGTACTTC. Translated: CASSQALTRAYEQYF.

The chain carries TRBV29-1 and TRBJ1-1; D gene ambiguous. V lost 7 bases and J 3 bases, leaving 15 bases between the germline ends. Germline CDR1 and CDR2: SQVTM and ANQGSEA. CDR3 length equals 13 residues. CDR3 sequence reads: CSALWGVDTEAFF. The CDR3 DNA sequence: TGCAGCGCCCTATGGGGAGTCGACACTGAAGCTTTCTTT.

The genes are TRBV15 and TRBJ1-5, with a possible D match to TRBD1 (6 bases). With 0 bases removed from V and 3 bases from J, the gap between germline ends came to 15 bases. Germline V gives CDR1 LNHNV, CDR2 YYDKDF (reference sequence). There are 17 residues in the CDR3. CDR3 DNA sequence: TGTGCCACCAGCAGAGAGGGGGCAGGGGCGATCAATCAGCCCCAGCATTTT. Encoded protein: CATSREGAGAINQPQHF.

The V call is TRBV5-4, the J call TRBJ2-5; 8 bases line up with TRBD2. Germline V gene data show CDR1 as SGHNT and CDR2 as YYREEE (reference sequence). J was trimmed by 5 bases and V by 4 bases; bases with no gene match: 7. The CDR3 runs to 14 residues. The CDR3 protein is CASSLRGGGETQYF. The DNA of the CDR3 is TGTGCCAGCAGCCTACGGGGGGGTGGCGAGACCCAGTACTTC. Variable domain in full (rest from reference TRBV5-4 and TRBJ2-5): ETGVTQSPTHLIKTRGQQVTLRCSSQSGHNTVSWYQQALGQGPQFIFQYYREEENGRGNFPPRFSGLQFPNYSSELNVNALELDDSALYLCASSLRGGGETQYFGPGTRLLVL.

CDR3 sequence: CASSQVGLVFGEQYF. CDR3 nucleotide sequence: TGTGCCAGCAGCCAAGTGGGTCTAGTTTTCGGCGAGCAGTACTTC. V and J are TRBV14 and TRBJ2-7; D unclear. Germline V gene data show CDR1 as SGHDN and CDR2 as FVKESK. This CDR3 comprises 15 residues. V was clipped by 1 base and J by 6 bases, with 16 bases between them.

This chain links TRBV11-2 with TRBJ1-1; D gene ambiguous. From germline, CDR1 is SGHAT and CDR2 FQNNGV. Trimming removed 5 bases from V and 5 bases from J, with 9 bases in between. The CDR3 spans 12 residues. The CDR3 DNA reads TGTGCCAGCAGCCGGTCGAGGACTGAAGCTTTCTTT. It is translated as CASSRSRTEAFF.

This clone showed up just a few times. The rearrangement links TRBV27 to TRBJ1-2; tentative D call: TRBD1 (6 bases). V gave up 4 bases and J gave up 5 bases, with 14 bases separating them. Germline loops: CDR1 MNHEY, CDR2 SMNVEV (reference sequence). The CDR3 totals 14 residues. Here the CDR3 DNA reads TGTGCCAGCAGTTCTAGGGGGGGCTGGTATGGCTACACCTTC. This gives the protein CASSSRGGWYGYTF.

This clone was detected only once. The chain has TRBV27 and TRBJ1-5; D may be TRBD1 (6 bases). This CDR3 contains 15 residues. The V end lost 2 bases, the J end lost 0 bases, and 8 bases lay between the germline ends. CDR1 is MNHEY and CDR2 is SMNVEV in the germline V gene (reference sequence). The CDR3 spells CASSLNRDSNQPQHF. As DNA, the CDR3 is TGTGCCAGCAGTTTAAACAGGGATAGCAATCAGCCCCAGCATTTT.